This T cell receptor (beta chain) was captured in a study of Ad26.COV2.S vaccination and SARS-CoV-2 variants. Study context: Enrollment placed the donor in the COV1001 Ad26.COV2.S trial arm.

The sample's treatment: around 19 received Ad26.COV2.S at low or high dose, single or two shots; 5 received placebo; per-sample allocation not given. It was on day 63 after the first vaccine or placebo injection that samples were taken. This clone was counted a few times. The CDR3 extends over 13 amino acids. V dropped 0 bases and J dropped 8 bases, with 8 bases sitting between them. Germline assignment: CDR1 ENHRY and CDR2 SYGVKD. Assay used: immunoSEQ multiplex PCR; TCRdb lists only in-frame clones, some missing. The top ten hold 5% of the sample, which has 380,000 or so clones, roughly 90% seen once.

The chain joins TRBV10-3 to TRBJ1-5; D call uncertain. The source material was peripheral blood, sampled in a trial of Ad26.COV2.S vaccine versus placebo. The sequence was collected from a person aged 18-60 years who received the Ad26.COV2.S COVID-19 vaccine or a placebo. The CDR3 loop is CAISESGEKPQHF. In DNA, the CDR3 is TGTGCCATCAGTGAGTCTGGGGAAAAGCCCCAGCATTTT.